Listed below are T cell receptor beta chains from one sample, sequenced in a study of graft-versus-host responses after intestinal transplantation. Their antigen targets remain unknown. Clones were sequenced by immunoSEQ multiplex PCR, and TCRdb holds only the in-frame ones, with some missing. Of about 120,000 clones in the sample, 90% were seen once. The starting material was unstimulated CD4+ T cells sorted from spleen or lymph node cells, obtained before intestinal transplant. The receptors stem from a human donor who received an intestinal transplant. Each CDR3 is given with its conserved first and last residue. The D gene is left open where the match is weak. Clone size appears in some rows only: once, few, many, or a class for an expanded clone.

TRBJ1-1 TRBV4-2 TRBD1 NA TGTGCCAGCAGCCAGATAGACAGGGTTGGAGGAACTGAAGCTTTCTTT CASSQIDRVGGTEAFF
TRBJ1-6 TRBV5-5 TRBD1 NA TGTGCCAGCAGCTTGGGGGACAGGGGTTCACCCCTCCACTTT CASSLGDRGSPLHF
TRBJ1-5 TRBV5-1 TRBD1 NA TGCGCCAGCAGCTTGGCGGGGCAGGGGGGACAGCCCCAGCACTTT CASSLAGQGGQPQHF
TRBJ2-2 TRBV2 NA NA TGTGCCAGCAGTGAAACGGGAGCGAGCACCGGGGAGCTGTTTTTT CASSETGASTGELFF
TRBJ2-7 TRBV11-2 TRBD2 NA TGTGCCAGCAGCTTAGTTAATGAGGCTAGCGGGAGAGTGTACGAGCAGTACTTC CASSLVNEASGRVYEQYF
TRBJ1-3 TRBV5-1 TRBD1 NA TGCGCCAGCAGCTTGGCCGGGACAGGGGAAGGAAACACCATATATTTT CASSLAGTGEGNTIYF
TRBJ2-3 TRBV5-1 NA NA TGCGCCAGCAGGTCAGGGGCCACAGATACGCAGTATTTT CASRSGATDTQYF
TRBJ1-4 TRBV19 NA NA TGTGCCAGTAGTAGCCGGTCATACAATGAAAAACTGTTTTTT CASSSRSYNEKLFF
TRBJ2-4 TRBV4-1 TRBD2 NA TGCGCCAGCAGCCAAGATCGCGGCCTAGCGGACCTAGCCAAAAACATTCAGTACTTC CASSQDRGLADLAKNIQYF
TRBJ2-5 TRBV6-5 TRBD1 NA TGTGCCAGCAGTTACGCCAGGGGGCAAGAGACCCAGTACTTC CASSYARGQETQYF
TRBJ2-7 TRBV5-6 NA NA TGTGCCAGCAGCGTCGGTAGGAGTGGCTACGAGCAGTACTTC CASSVGRSGYEQYF
TRBJ1-6 TRBV6-5 NA NA TGTGCCAGCAGTTATACAGCCAGTTCTAATTCACCCCTCCACTTT CASSYTASSNSPLHF
TRBJ2-1 TRBV6-6 TRBD2 few TGTGCCAGCAGCCCCGACCTAGCGGTCTACAATGAGCAGTTCTTC CASSPDLAVYNEQFF
TRBJ1-5 TRBV2 TRBD1 NA TGTGCCAGCAGGACGACAGGGGATCAGCCCCAGCATTTT CASRTTGDQPQHF
TRBJ2-2 TRBV5-1 TRBD2 NA TGCGCCAGCAGCGGGAAGCGGGGGCCCGACACCGGGGAGCTGTTTTTT CASSGKRGPDTGELFF
TRBJ2-5 TRBV30 TRBD2 NA TGTGCCTGGAGTGTGGCTAGCGGGAGGCCCCAGTACTTC CAWSVASGRPQYF
TRBJ2-7 TRBV18 TRBD2 NA TGTGCCAGCTCACAGACTAGCGGGACCTTTTCAGTCTACGAGCAGTACTTC CASSQTSGTFSVYEQYF
TRBJ2-1 TRBV30 NA NA TGTGCCTGGAGTTCGACAGGACGATACAATGAGCAGTTCTTC CAWSSTGRYNEQFF
TRBJ2-4 TRBV4-2 TRBD1 NA TGTGCCAGCAGTTACAAGGGGGACAGGCCTCTAGCCAAAAACATTCAGTACTTC CASSYKGDRPLAKNIQYF
TRBJ2-1 TRBV9 TRBD1 NA TGTGCCAGCAGCCCGGGACAGGGGGCCATCTACAATGAGCAGTTCTTC CASSPGQGAIYNEQFF
TRBJ2-3 TRBV5-1 TRBD2 NA TGCGCCAGCAGCATCGTAGCGGGGGCCAGCACAGATACGCAGTATTTT CASSIVAGASTDTQYF
TRBJ2-3 TRBV6-6 TRBD2 NA TGTGCCAGCAGGGGCACTAGCGGGGGTCCAGATACGCAGTATTTT CASRGTSGGPDTQYF
TRBJ1-6 TRBV18 NA NA TGTGCCAGCTCACCCGGGACTGATTCACCCCTCCACTTT CASSPGTDSPLHF
TRBJ2-5 TRBV28 NA once TGTGCCAGCTCGGCTCCGGGCGGCAGCCCTGGAGGGACCCAGTACTTC CASSAPGGSPGGTQYF
TRBJ1-1 TRBV18 NA NA TGTGCCAGCTCACAATCCGGGGGTCAGGACACTGAAGCTTTCTTT CASSQSGGQDTEAFF
TRBJ2-1 TRBV11-2 NA NA TGTGCCAGCAGCTTAGGAGGTAAGCGTACAAGGAGCTCCTACAATGAGCAGTTCTTC CASSLGGKRTRSSYNEQFF
TRBJ1-4 TRBV6-1 TRBD1 NA TGTGCCAGCAGTGCTCTGACAGGGTTGAAGGAAAAACTGTTTTTT CASSALTGLKEKLFF
TRBJ2-7 TRBV5-4 NA NA TGTGCCAGCAGCTTGGACCCACTAGCTTACGAGCAGTACTTC CASSLDPLAYEQYF
TRBJ2-5 TRBV6-5 TRBD1 NA TGTGCCAGCACTCCCCCGGGACAGAAAGAGACCCAGTACTTC CASTPPGQKETQYF
TRBJ2-5 TRBV5-1 TRBD1 NA TGCGCCAGCAGCTTGACAGGGGAGCCTCCAGAGACCCAGTACTTC CASSLTGEPPETQYF
TRBJ2-2 TRBV7-6 TRBD1 NA TGTGCCAGCAGCCTCAGGGGGCGCACCGGGGAGCTGTTTTTT CASSLRGRTGELFF
TRBJ2-7 TRBV2 NA NA TGTGCCAGTCACCGGGACCGCGGGGACGAGCAGTACTTC CASHRDRGDEQYF
TRBJ2-7 TRBV18 TRBD1 NA TGTGCCAGCTCACCACCAATCGGACAGGGGGCACACGAGCAGTACTTC CASSPPIGQGAHEQYF
TRBJ1-1 TRBV15 TRBD1 NA TGTGCCACCAGCAGAGACCTCGGGCCAGGGGGCTACACTGAAGCTTTCTTT CATSRDLGPGGYTEAFF
TRBJ1-5 TRBV6-5 TRBD1 NA TGTGCCAGCAGGCCGGACAGGGAAGGCTCCCAGCATTTT CASRPDREGSQHF
TRBJ2-5 TRBV5-6 TRBD1 NA TGTGCCAGCAGCAGATGGGACAGGACGGAGACCCAGTACTTC CASSRWDRTETQYF
TRBJ1-5 TRBV30 NA few TGTGCCTGGAGTGAGGACACGGGAGGTTGGCCCCAGCATTTT CAWSEDTGGWPQHF
TRBJ2-1 TRBV5-4 NA NA TGTGCCAGTAACGGACAGAGCTCCTACAATGAGCAGTTCTTC CASNGQSSYNEQFF
TRBJ2-1 TRBV9 TRBD2 NA TGTGCCAGCAGCGTGCAGGGACTAGCGGGTTGGGGTGAGCAGTTCTTC CASSVQGLAGWGEQFF
TRBJ2-7 TRBV18 NA NA TGTGCCAGCTCACCCCTAGGGGACATCGGGCAGTACTTC CASSPLGDIGQYF
TRBJ2-2 TRBV10-1 TRBD2 few TGCGCCAGCAGTACTAGCGGGAACACCGGGGAGCTGTTTTTT CASSTSGNTGELFF